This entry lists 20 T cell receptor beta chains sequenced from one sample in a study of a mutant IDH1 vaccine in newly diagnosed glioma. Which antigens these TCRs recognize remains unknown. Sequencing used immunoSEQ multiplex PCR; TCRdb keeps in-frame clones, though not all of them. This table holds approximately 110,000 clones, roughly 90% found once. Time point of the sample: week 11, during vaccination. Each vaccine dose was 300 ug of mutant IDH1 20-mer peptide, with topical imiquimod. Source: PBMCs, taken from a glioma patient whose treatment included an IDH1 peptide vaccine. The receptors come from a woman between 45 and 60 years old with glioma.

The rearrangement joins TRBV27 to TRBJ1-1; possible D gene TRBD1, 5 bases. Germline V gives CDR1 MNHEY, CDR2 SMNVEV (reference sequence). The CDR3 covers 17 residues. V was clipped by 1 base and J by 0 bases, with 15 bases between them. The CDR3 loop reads CASSLLGRDRMNTEAFF. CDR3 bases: TGTGCCAGCAGTTTATTGGGCAGGGACCGTATGAACACTGAAGCTTTCTTT.

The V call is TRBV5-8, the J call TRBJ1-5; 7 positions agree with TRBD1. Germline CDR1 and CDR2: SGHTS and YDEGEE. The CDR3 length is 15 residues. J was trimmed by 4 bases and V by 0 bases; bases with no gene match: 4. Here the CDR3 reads CASSLVSDRNQPQHF. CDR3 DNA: TGTGCCAGCAGCTTGGTGTCGGACAGGAATCAGCCCCAGCATTTT. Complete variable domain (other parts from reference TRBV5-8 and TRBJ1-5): EAGVTQSPTHLIKTRGQQATLRCSPISGHTSVYWYQQALGLGLQFLLWYDEGEERNRGNFPPRFSGRQFPNYSSELNVNALELEDSALYLCASSLVSDRNQPQHFGDGTRLSIL.

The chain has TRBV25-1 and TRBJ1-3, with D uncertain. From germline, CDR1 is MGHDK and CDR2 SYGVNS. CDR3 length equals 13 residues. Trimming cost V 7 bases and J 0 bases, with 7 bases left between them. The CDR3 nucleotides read TGTGCCAGCACCCGGTACTCTGGAAACACCATATATTTT. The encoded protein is CASTRYSGNTIYF.

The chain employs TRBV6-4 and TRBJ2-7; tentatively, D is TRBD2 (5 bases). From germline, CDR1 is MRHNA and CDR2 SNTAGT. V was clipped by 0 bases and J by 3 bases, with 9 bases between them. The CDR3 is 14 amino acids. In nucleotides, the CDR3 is TGTGCCAGCAGTGACTCGGGGAGTGGCTACGAGCAGTACTTC. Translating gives CASSDSGSGYEQYF.

The CDR3 region has the DNA TGTGCCAGCAGTTTAGCCCGCGTGAACACCGGGGAGCTGTTTTTT. It encodes CASSLARVNTGELFF. The rearrangement links TRBV27 to TRBJ2-2, with no clear D. Germline lookup yields CDR1 MNHEY and CDR2 SMNVEV (reference sequence). Trimming left V 2 bases short and J 1 base short, with 8 bases between. This CDR3 contains 15 residues.

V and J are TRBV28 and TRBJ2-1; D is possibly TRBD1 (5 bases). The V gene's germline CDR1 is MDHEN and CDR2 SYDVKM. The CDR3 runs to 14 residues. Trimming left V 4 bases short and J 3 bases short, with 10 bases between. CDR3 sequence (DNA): TGTGCCAGCAGTTCCAGACAGTACTACAATGAGCAGTTCTTC. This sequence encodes CASSSRQYYNEQFF.

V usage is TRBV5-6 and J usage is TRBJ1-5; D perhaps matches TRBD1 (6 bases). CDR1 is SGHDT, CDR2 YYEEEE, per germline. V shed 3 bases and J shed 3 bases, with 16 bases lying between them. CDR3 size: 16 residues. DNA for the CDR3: TGTGCCAGCAGCTACTATGAGGACAGTTACAATCAGCCCCAGCATTTT. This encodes CASSYYEDSYNQPQHF.

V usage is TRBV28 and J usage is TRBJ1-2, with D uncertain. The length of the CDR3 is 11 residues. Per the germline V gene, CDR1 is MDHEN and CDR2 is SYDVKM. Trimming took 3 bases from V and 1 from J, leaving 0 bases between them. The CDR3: CASSFNYGYTF. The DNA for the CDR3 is TGTGCCAGCAGTTTTAACTATGGCTACACCTTC.

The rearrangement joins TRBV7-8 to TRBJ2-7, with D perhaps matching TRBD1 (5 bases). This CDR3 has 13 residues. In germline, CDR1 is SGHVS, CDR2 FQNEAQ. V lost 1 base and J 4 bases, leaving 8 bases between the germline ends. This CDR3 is CASSLGAGYEQYF. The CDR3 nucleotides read TGTGCCAGCAGCTTAGGGGCAGGGTACGAGCAGTACTTC.

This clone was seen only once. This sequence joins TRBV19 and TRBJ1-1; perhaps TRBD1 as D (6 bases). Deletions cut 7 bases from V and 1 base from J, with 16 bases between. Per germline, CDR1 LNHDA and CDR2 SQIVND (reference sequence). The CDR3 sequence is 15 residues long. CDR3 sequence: CASTLLGGRNTEAFF. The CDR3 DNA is TGTGCCAGTACCCTCCTAGGGGGACGGAACACTGAAGCTTTCTTT.

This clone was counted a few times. The DNA of the CDR3 is TGTGCCAGTAGTATGACAGGGGGAGATGGCTACACCTTC. This sequence encodes CASSMTGGDGYTF. The rearrangement uses TRBV19 and TRBJ1-2, with 9 bases identical to TRBD1. CDR1 is LNHDA, CDR2 SQIVND, per germline (reference sequence). Unmatched junction bases numbered 2, after V lost 3 bases and J lost 6 bases. The length of the CDR3 is 13 residues.

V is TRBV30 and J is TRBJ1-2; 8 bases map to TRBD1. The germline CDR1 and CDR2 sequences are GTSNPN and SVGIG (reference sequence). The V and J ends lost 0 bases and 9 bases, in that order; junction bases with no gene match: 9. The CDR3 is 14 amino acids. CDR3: CAWSVPGQAHSYTF. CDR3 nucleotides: TGTGCCTGGAGTGTGCCGGGACAGGCTCACAGCTACACCTTC.

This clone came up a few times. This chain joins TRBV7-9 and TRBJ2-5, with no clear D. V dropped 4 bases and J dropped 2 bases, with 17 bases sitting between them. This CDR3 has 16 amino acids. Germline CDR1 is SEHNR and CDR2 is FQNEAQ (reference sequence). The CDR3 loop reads CASSSWSGSEQETQYF. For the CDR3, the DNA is TGTGCCAGCAGCTCTTGGTCGGGCAGCGAGCAAGAGACCCAGTACTTC.

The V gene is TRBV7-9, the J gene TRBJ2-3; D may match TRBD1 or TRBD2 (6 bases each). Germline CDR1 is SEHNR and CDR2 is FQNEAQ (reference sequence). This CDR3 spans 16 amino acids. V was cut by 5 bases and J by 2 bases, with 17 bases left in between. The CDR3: CASSTRGGILTDTQYF. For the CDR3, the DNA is TGTGCCAGCAGCACCCGAGGGGGGATCCTCACAGATACGCAGTATTTT.

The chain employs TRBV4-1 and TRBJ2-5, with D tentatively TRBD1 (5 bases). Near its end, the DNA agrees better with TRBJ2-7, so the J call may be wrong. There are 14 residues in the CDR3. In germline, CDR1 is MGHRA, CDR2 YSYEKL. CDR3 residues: CASSQVGRSYEQYF. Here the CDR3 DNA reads TGCGCCAGCAGCCAAGTGGGGCGGTCCTACGAGCAGTACTTC.

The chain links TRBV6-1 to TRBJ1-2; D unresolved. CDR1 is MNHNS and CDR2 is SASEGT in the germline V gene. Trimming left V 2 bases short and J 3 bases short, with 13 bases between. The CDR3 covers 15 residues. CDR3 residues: CASSEHPRGDYGYTF. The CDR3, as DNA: TGTGCCAGCAGTGAACATCCTCGAGGCGACTATGGCTACACCTTC.

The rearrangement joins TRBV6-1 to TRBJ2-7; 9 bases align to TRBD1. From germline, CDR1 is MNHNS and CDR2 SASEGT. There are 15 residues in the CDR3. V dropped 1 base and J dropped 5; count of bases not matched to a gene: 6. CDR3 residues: CASSEEGTGRHEQYF. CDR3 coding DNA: TGTGCCAGCAGTGAAGAGGGGACAGGGAGACACGAGCAGTACTTC.

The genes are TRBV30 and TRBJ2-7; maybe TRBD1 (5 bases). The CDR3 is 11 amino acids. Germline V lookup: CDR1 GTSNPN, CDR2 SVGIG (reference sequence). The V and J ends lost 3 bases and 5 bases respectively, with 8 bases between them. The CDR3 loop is CAWSRVHEQYF. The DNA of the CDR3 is TGTGCCTGGAGCAGGGTCCACGAGCAGTACTTC.

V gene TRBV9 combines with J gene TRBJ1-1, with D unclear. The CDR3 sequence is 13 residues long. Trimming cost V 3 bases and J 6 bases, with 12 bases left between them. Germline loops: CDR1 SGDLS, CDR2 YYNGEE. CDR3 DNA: TGTGCCAGCAGCGCGCACGACGAAGCTGAAGCTTTCTTT. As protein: CASSAHDEAEAFF. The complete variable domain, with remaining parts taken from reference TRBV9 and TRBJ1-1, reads DSGVTQTPKHLITATGQRVTLRCSPRSGDLSVYWYQQSLDQGLQFLIQYYNGEERAKGNILERFSAQQFPDLHSELNLSSLELGDSALYFCASSAHDEAEAFFGQGTRLTVV.

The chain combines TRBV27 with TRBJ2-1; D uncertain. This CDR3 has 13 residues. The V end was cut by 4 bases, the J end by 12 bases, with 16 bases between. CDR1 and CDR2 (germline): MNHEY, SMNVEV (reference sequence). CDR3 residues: CASSSPDHPRQFF. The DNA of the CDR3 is TGTGCCAGCAGTTCCCCGGACCATCCCCGGCAGTTCTTC.